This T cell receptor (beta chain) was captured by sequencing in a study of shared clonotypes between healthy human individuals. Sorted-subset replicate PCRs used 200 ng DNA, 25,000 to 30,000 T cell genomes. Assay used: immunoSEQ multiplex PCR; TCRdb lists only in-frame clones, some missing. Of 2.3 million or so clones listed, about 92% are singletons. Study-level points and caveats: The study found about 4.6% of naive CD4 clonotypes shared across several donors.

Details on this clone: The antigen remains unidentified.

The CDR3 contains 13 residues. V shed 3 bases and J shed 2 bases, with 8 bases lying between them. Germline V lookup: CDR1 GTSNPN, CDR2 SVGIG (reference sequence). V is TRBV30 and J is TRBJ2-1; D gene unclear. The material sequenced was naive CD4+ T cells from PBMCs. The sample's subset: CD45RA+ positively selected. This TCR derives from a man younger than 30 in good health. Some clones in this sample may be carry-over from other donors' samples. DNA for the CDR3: TGTGCCTGGAGCCGGCTAGCCTACAATGAGCAGTTCTTC. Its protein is CAWSRLAYNEQFF.